One and the same sample provided the 19 T cell receptor beta chains below, sequenced in a study of beta chain features in type 1 diabetes (dated by TCRdb to between 2017 and 2018). Libraries were prepared through the immunoSEQ multiplex PCR assay. The entire isolated RNA was reverse transcribed using the High Capacity cDNA Reverse Transcription Kit, and thus expressed TCRB transcripts were sequenced. Not all clones reach the TCRdb copy of this immuneACCESS table, which keeps in-frame sequences only. Checked studies attribute under half of the gap to unresolved V genes and leave the rest unexplained. This sample comprises some 250,000 clones, roughly 30% of them detected only once. The ten largest clones represent under 4.5% of the sample. Sequencing was performed on central memory CD4+ T cells from blood. Receptor source: a man in his thirties or forties in good health.

The CDR3 loop reads CASSYGGGGELFF. Here the CDR3 DNA reads TGTGCCAGCAGTTACGGAGGGGGCGGGGAGCTGTTTTTT. This chain uses TRBV6-5 with TRBJ2-2; D is possibly TRBD1 or TRBD2 (6 bases each). The germline gives CDR1 MNHEY, CDR2 SVGAGI. The CDR3 has 13 amino acids. Between the trimmed V and J ends, which lost 2 bases and 7 bases, there was a span of 8 bases.

This clone was found a few times. The chain carries TRBV6-6 and TRBJ2-1; weak D call: TRBD2 (5 bases). This CDR3 contains 15 residues. The germline V gene encodes CDR1 MNHNY and CDR2 SVGAGI (reference sequence). V lost 6 bases to trimming and J lost 3 bases, with 15 bases between them. This CDR3 reads CASSPGGVGYNEQFF. The CDR3 DNA reads TGTGCCAGCAGCCCCGGAGGAGTGGGCTACAATGAGCAGTTCTTC.

The table lists this clone with a few counts. The chain has TRBV11-2 and TRBJ2-7, with no clear D. This CDR3 has 14 amino acids. V was shortened by 5 bases and J by 1 base, with 12 bases between the two germline ends. Per germline, CDR1 SGHAT and CDR2 FQNNGV. The CDR3 DNA sequence: TGTGCCAGCAGCCCGATGGCAGTTTCCTACGAGCAGTACTTC. It translates to CASSPMAVSYEQYF.

This clone turned up a few times. This chain connects TRBV2 to TRBJ2-5, with TRBD2 matching 10 bases. V was clipped by 4 bases and J by 7 bases; unmatched bases: 6. This CDR3 has 14 amino acids. Germline CDR1 is SNHLY and CDR2 is FYNNEI. This chain's CDR3 is CASSGTSGPLTQYF. The CDR3 bases are TGTGCCAGCAGTGGGACTAGCGGACCATTGACCCAGTACTTC.

The J gene is TRBJ2-1, the V gene TRBV9; the match to TRBD2 covers 7 bases. CDR1 and CDR2 from the germline V gene are SGDLS and YYNGEE. The CDR3 is 13 amino acids. J gave up 8 bases and V 1 base, and 3 bases lay outside the gene matches. The CDR3 spells CASSVIAGDEQFF. CDR3 DNA sequence: TGTGCCAGCAGCGTAATTGCGGGAGATGAGCAGTTCTTC.

The chain uses TRBV29-1 and TRBJ1-2; TRBD1 is a possible D gene (5 bases). V lost 3 bases and J 6 bases, leaving 5 bases between the germline ends. The CDR3 is 10 amino acids. Germline values: CDR1 SQVTM, CDR2 ANQGSEA. The CDR3, as DNA: TGCAGCGTTGACAGGGATGGCTACACCTTC. As protein: CSVDRDGYTF. Full variable domain (remainder filled in from reference TRBV29-1 and TRBJ1-2): SAVISQKPSRDICQRGTSLTIQCQVDSQVTMMFWYRQQPGQSLTLIATANQGSEATYESGFVIDKFPISRPNLTFSTLTVSNMSPEDSSIYLCSVDRDGYTFGSGTRLTVV.

This clone was detected a few times. The chain joins TRBV28 to TRBJ2-2, with unresolved D. The germline gives CDR1 MDHEN, CDR2 SYDVKM. There are 11 residues in the CDR3. Deletions cut 11 bases from V and 5 bases from J, with 9 bases between. This CDR3 is CAHRATGELFF. CDR3 DNA: TGTGCCCATAGGGCGACCGGGGAGCTGTTTTTT.

This clone turned up a few times. The CDR3 sequence is CASSQVARDTQYF. CDR3 DNA sequence: TGCGCCAGCAGCCAAGTTGCAAGGGATACGCAGTATTTT. The chain links TRBV4-3 to TRBJ2-3; no firm D call. V was shortened by 1 base and J by 6 bases, with 8 bases between the two germline ends. Germline V gives CDR1 LGHNA, CDR2 YSLEER. The CDR3 is made up of 13 amino acids.

This chain connects TRBV5-6 to TRBJ2-5; perhaps TRBD2 as D (5 bases). Trimming removed 2 bases at V and 4 bases at J, with 9 bases between. Germline V gives CDR1 SGHDT, CDR2 YYEEEE. The CDR3 is 13 amino acids. In DNA form, the CDR3 reads TGTGCCAGCAGCTTAGATCGGGGAGAGACCCAGTACTTC. Protein sequence: CASSLDRGETQYF.

About this clone itself: Other DNA sequences in this sample translate to the same CDR3. The genes are TRBV7-9 and TRBJ2-7, with D possibly matching TRBD2 (5 bases). The CDR3 runs 12 residues. Germline V gene sequence: CDR1 SEHNR, CDR2 FQNEAQ (reference sequence). The V end was cut by 5 bases, the J end by 3 bases, with 8 bases between. The DNA of the CDR3 is TGTGCCAGCAGCGAGGGCTACTACGAGCAGTACTTC. Translation: CASSEGYYEQYF.

J is TRBJ1-1 and V is TRBV7-9, with TRBD1 matching over 7 bases. This CDR3 is built from 13 residues. Trimming at V came to 5 bases and at J to 5 bases, leaving 5 bases not matched to a gene. CDR1 and CDR2 from the germline V gene are SEHNR and FQNEAQ (reference sequence). The CDR3 coding sequence is TGTGCCAGCAGCCAGGGGGGTATGACTGAAGCTTTCTTT. It codes for CASSQGGMTEAFF.

In regard to this clone: Other DNA sequences in this specimen translate into the identical CDR3. The chain couples TRBV11-3 to TRBJ2-3; no clear D. The CDR3 covers 14 residues. Trimming left V 2 bases short and J 0 bases short, with 6 bases between. The germline CDR1 and CDR2 sequences are SGHNT and YENEEA. CDR3: CASSLTTSTDTQYF. DNA for the CDR3: TGTGCCAGCAGCTTAACGACTAGCACAGATACGCAGTATTTT. Full variable domain (missing parts from reference TRBV11-3 and TRBJ2-3): EAGVVQSPRYKIIEKKQPVAFWCNPISGHNTLYWYLQNLGQGPELLIRYENEEAVDDSQLPKDRFSAERLKGVDSTLKIQPAELGDSAVYLCASSLTTSTDTQYFGPGTRLTVL.

This clone was seen only a few times. The chain links TRBV15 to TRBJ2-7; D might be TRBD1 (6 bases). The CDR3 covers 12 residues. V lost 6 bases and J 3 bases, leaving 9 bases between the germline ends. From germline, CDR1 is LNHNV and CDR2 YYDKDF (reference sequence). DNA for the CDR3: TGTGCCACCAGTCAGGGGAACTACGAGCAGTACTTC. It translates to CATSQGNYEQYF.

The chain joins TRBV29-1 to TRBJ2-1, with 7 bases that match TRBD2. From germline, CDR1 is SQVTM and CDR2 ANQGSEA. This CDR3 has 16 residues. J lost 3 bases, V lost 2 bases, and 10 bases had no gene match. The CDR3 is CSVERFFGTNYNEQFF. DNA for the CDR3: TGCAGCGTTGAAAGGTTCTTTGGGACTAACTACAATGAGCAGTTCTTC.

This clone has a handful of counts. This chain uses TRBV5-1 with TRBJ2-5; TRBD2 might be the D (6 bases). V was clipped by 1 base and J by 4 bases, with 8 bases between them. The germline V gene has CDR1 SGHRS and CDR2 YFSETQ. This CDR3 is 13 amino acids long. This CDR3 reads CASSLPGRETQYF. In DNA form, the CDR3 reads TGCGCCAGCAGCTTGCCCGGGAGAGAGACCCAGTACTTC.

This sequence joins TRBV6-1 and TRBJ2-7; D uncertain. Trimming took off 3 bases at V and 6 bases at J, with 6 bases between the two ends. CDR3 length equals 11 residues. Germline V gene sequence: CDR1 MNHNS, CDR2 SASEGT. The CDR3 nucleotides read TGTGCCAGCAGTGAGGGTCTCGAGCAGTACTTC. This codes for CASSEGLEQYF.

This clone was seen just once. The rearrangement links TRBV6-6 to TRBJ1-3; D is undetermined. The CDR3 runs 15 residues. Trimming left V 8 bases short and J 2 bases short, with 16 bases between. CDR1 is MNHNY and CDR2 is SVGAGI in the germline V gene (reference sequence). The CDR3 nucleotides are TGTGCCAGCGGGAACCTCCCAGGCGCTGGAAACACCATATATTTT. It specifies CASGNLPGAGNTIYF.

This clone appeared a few times. This chain joins TRBV6-5 and TRBJ1-2; no clear D gene. Germline assignment: CDR1 MNHEY and CDR2 SVGAGI. Trimming shortened V by 0 bases and J by 5 bases, and 10 bases separated the two germline ends. There are 14 residues in the CDR3. Written as DNA, the CDR3 is TGTGCCAGCAGTTACTCCTCACCTGGGTATGGCTACACCTTC. Translated, it gives CASSYSSPGYGYTF.

This chain joins TRBV29-1 and TRBJ1-2; tentative D call: TRBD1 (5 bases). Germline values: CDR1 SQVTM, CDR2 ANQGSEA. V shed 8 bases and J shed 6 bases, with 10 bases lying between them. The length of the CDR3 is 10 residues. In DNA, the CDR3 is TGCAGCTCGGGGGATGATGGCTACACCTTC. This gives the protein CSSGDDGYTF.